The 29 T cell receptor beta chains in this list originate from one sample, sequenced in a study of T cells expressing NK-cell markers. Each CDR3 protein gets one entry in TCRdb, which reprocessed the 5' RACE reads and gives no DNA. The table for this sample gives 3,000 to 3,500 distinct CDR3 sequences. The sequencing input was blood T cells: a sorted CD56 or NKG2C T cell subset, CD4+ or CD8+ T cells, or bulk PBMC T cells (not recorded which). Receptors were obtained from a woman aged 18-29 years in good health.

By frequency, this clonotype registers medium-sized. The chain recombines TRBV12-3 or TRBV12-4 with TRBJ1-2; TCRdb gives TRBD1 as the D gene, but with no DNA this cannot be confirmed. The CDR3 runs to 11 residues. CDR3 residues: CASSAGAGYTF.

According to its frequency, this clonotype is medium-sized (0.01 to 0.1%). This chain joins TRBV20-1 and TRBJ2-2; without DNA, the TCRdb call of TRBD2 cannot be checked. CDR1 is DFQATT and CDR2 is SNEGSKA in the germline V gene (reference sequence). The CDR3 is made up of 13 amino acids. The CDR3 sequence: CSGTSGKRGELFF.

This chain uses TRBV20-1 with TRBJ1-5. The CDR3 contains 14 residues. Germline lookup yields CDR1 DFQATT and CDR2 SNEGSKA (reference sequence). The CDR3 spells CSAGQVLEYQPQHF.

V gene TRBV19 combines with J gene TRBJ2-7; TCRdb's assignment of TRBD1 cannot be checked, as there is no DNA. CDR3 size: 16 residues. Germline V gene sequence: CDR1 LNHDA, CDR2 SQIVND (reference sequence). The CDR3 is CASSMTPGQGVDEQYF.

The chain has TRBV18 and TRBJ1-2; TCRdb picks TRBD1, but there is no DNA to check that call. The V gene's germline CDR1 is KGHSH and CDR2 LQKENI. The CDR3 has 14 amino acids. The CDR3 sequence: CASSPGTGVRSYTF.

The chain couples TRBV20-1 to TRBJ2-7; checking the TCRdb D call of TRBD1 is not possible without DNA. The CDR3 loop spans 16 amino acids. CDR1 and CDR2 from the germline V gene are DFQATT and SNEGSKA (reference sequence). The CDR3 spells CSARDLSRDRDYEQYF.

This chain uses TRBV14 with TRBJ1-2; TCRdb picks TRBD1, but there is no DNA to check that call. This CDR3 is built from 16 residues. CDR1 SGHDN and CDR2 FVKESK come from the germline V gene. CDR3 sequence: CASSQVGTGGIYGYTF.

The chain carries TRBV20-1 and TRBJ2-7; TCRdb indicates TRBD2, and absent DNA this call remains unverified. Looked up from germline, CDR1 is DFQATT and CDR2 is SNEGSKA (reference sequence). The CDR3 has 16 amino acids. CDR3 sequence: CSAREVAGAFEHEQYF.

V gene TRBV27 combines with J gene TRBJ1-2; TCRdb names TRBD1, which stays unverified in the absence of DNA. CDR1 and CDR2 from the germline V gene are MNHEY and SMNVEV (reference sequence). CDR3 length equals 12 residues. CDR3 sequence reads: CASRTGGYGYTF.

This clonotype is deemed medium-sized (0.01 to 0.1%) by its frequency. J is TRBJ2-1 and V is TRBV11-2; without DNA, the TCRdb call of TRBD2 cannot be checked. CDR1 is SGHAT and CDR2 is FQNNGV in the germline V gene. The CDR3 runs to 15 residues. CDR3 region: CASSPYSRSYNEQFF.

The rearrangement joins TRBV5-4 to TRBJ2-7; TCRdb lists TRBD1, though no DNA is available to test this call. This CDR3 region has 14 residues. From germline, CDR1 is SGHNT and CDR2 YYREEE (reference sequence). This chain's CDR3 is CASSKDREVYEQYF.

The chain is built from TRBV12-5 and TRBJ1-5; TCRdb indicates TRBD1, and absent DNA this call remains unverified. The CDR3 contains 19 residues. CDR1 and CDR2 from the germline V gene are LGHNT and FRNRAP. The CDR3 sequence: CASGLVGDGLSYSNQPQHF.

The genes are TRBV4-2 and TRBJ2-2; TCRdb gives TRBD1 as the D gene, but with no DNA this cannot be confirmed. Germline V gives CDR1 LGHNA, CDR2 YNFKEQ. CDR3 length: 18 residues. This CDR3 reads CASSQVGGGQAHTGELFF.

The CDR3: CASSLRGSSGANVLTF. The chain joins TRBV6-2 or TRBV6-3 to TRBJ2-6. This CDR3 contains 16 residues. Germline V lookup: CDR1 MNHEY, CDR2 SVGEGT.

The rearrangement links TRBV10-3 to TRBJ1-2. The CDR3 contains 12 residues. Germline CDR1 is ENHRY and CDR2 is SYGVKD. CDR3 sequence: CAIRDRWDGYTF.

The chain carries TRBV4-2 and TRBJ2-3; TCRdb proposes TRBD1, but this gene call is untestable without DNA. There are 17 residues in the CDR3. Germline V gene lookup returns CDR1 LGHNA and CDR2 YNFKEQ. The CDR3 is CASSQEYRGEGTDTQYF.

The chain carries TRBV15 and TRBJ2-3; the D call from TCRdb, TRBD1, cannot be confirmed without DNA. The CDR3 is 15 residues long. Per germline, CDR1 LNHNV and CDR2 YYDKDF (reference sequence). The CDR3 here is CATSDTGGAADTQYF.

The chain recombines TRBV20-1 with TRBJ2-2; the D call from TCRdb, TRBD2, cannot be confirmed without DNA. From germline, CDR1 is DFQATT and CDR2 SNEGSKA (reference sequence). The CDR3 covers 14 residues. The CDR3 here is CSARGSGDTGELFF.

V is TRBV5-1 and J is TRBJ2-5; TCRdb proposes TRBD1, but this gene call is untestable without DNA. The CDR3 is made up of 15 amino acids. Germline lookup yields CDR1 SGHRS and CDR2 YFSETQ. CDR3 amino acids: CASSLAWGTQETQYF.

V and J are TRBV27 and TRBJ2-3; lacking DNA, the TRBD2 call made by TCRdb goes unchecked. Per germline, CDR1 MNHEY and CDR2 SMNVEV (reference sequence). There are 15 residues in the CDR3. The chain's CDR3 is CASSTGTSLTDTQYF.

The V and J genes are TRBV7-9 and TRBJ2-3. This CDR3 is built from 14 residues. Germline loops: CDR1 SEHNR, CDR2 FQNEAQ (reference sequence). The CDR3 sequence is CASSLAVLSHTQYF.

This clonotype counts as medium-sized (0.01 to 0.1%) by frequency. The chain has TRBV6-4 and TRBJ2-3; TCRdb names TRBD1, which stays unverified in the absence of DNA. CDR1 and CDR2 from the germline V gene are MRHNA and SNTAGT. This CDR3 has 15 amino acids. CDR3 residues: CASSDSRGGTDTQYF.

The chain recombines TRBV20-1 with TRBJ2-5; TCRdb selects TRBD2, and the lack of DNA leaves this call unchecked. Germline CDR1 reads DFQATT; CDR2 reads SNEGSKA (reference sequence). The CDR3 covers 17 residues. This CDR3 is CSARGLAGTVGQETQYF.

Its frequency marks this clonotype as medium-sized. This rearrangement joins TRBV14 to TRBJ2-3; TCRdb's D gene call, TRBD1, goes unchecked for lack of DNA. The CDR3 totals 11 residues. Per germline, CDR1 SGHDN and CDR2 FVKESK. CDR3 amino acids: CASSSRGTQYF.

This sequence joins TRBV18 and TRBJ2-3; the TCRdb D gene call, TRBD2, has no DNA to confirm it. Per germline, CDR1 KGHSH and CDR2 LQKENI. The CDR3 runs 16 residues. The CDR3 here is CASSPVAGGSTDTQYF.

Its frequency marks this clonotype as medium-sized. The chain combines TRBV23-1 with TRBJ2-3; TCRdb's D call of TRBD1 is untestable without DNA. TRBV23-1 is filed as an ORF, its function uncertain. CDR3 length: 15 residues. The CDR3 reads CASSQTDRGGDTQYF.

This chain connects TRBV25-1 to TRBJ2-7. The CDR3 covers 14 residues. Germline V lookup: CDR1 MGHDK, CDR2 SYGVNS. CDR3 sequence: CASSDGRTRYEQYF.

This clonotype counts as medium-sized by frequency. The chain uses TRBV9 and TRBJ1-5; the D gene TCRdb calls, TRBD1, cannot be checked with no DNA. This CDR3 region has 15 residues. Germline V gene data show CDR1 as SGDLS and CDR2 as YYNGEE. Here the CDR3 reads CASSVAYRGNQPQHF.

The CDR3 region is CASSLSQETQYF. This chain connects TRBV2 to TRBJ2-5. The CDR3 contains 12 residues. Germline lookup yields CDR1 SNHLY and CDR2 FYNNEI.